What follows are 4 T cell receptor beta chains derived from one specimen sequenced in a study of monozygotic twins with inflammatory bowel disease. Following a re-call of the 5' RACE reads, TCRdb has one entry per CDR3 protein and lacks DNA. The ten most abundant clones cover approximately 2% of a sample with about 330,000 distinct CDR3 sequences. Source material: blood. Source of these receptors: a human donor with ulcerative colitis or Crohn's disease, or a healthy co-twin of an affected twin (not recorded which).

The CDR3 loop reads CAPGRPNTEAFF. This chain uses TRBV2 with TRBJ1-1. CDR3 length equals 12 residues. Germline V gene lookup returns CDR1 SNHLY and CDR2 FYNNEI.

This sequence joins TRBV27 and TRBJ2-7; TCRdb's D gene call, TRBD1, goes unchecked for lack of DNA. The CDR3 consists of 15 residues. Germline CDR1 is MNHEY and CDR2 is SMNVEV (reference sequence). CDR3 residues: CASSLLPGFSYEQYF.

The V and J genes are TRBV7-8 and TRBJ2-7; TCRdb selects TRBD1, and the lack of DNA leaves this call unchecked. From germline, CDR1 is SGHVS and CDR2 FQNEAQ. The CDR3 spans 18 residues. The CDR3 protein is CASSLFSYGGALSYEQYF. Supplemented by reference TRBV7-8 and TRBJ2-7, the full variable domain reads GAGVSQSPRYKVAKRGQDVALRCDPISGHVSLFWYQQALGQGPEFLTYFQNEAQLDKSGLPSDRFFAERPEGSVSTLKIQRTQQEDSAVYLCASSLFSYGGALSYEQYFGPGTRLTVT.

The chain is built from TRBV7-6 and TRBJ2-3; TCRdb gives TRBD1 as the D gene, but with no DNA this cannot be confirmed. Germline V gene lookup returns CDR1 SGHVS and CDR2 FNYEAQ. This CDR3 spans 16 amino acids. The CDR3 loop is CASSLAPGGSTDTQYF.